The 8 T cell receptor beta chains reported below all come from one sample, sequenced in a study of cytomegalovirus exposure and HLA in healthy donors. 60 Vbeta and 13 Jbeta primers were used in PCR. Using immunoSEQ multiplex PCR, the repertoire was profiled, and TCRdb retains in-frame clones only, with some absent. The sample consists of about 160,000 clones, under 80% of them appearing once. The sample comprised PBMCs. Source of these receptors: a woman aged 25 to 39 in good health and CMV-seronegative.

The rearrangement uses TRBV28 and TRBJ2-7; tentatively, D is TRBD1 (5 bases). The CDR3 runs 16 residues. Germline-derived CDR1 and CDR2 are MDHEN and SYDVKM. Trimming left V 5 bases short and J 1 base short, with 18 bases between. In DNA, the CDR3 is TGTGCCAGCAGTGATATAGGGGTGAGTTTATCCTACGAGCAGTACTTC. Protein product: CASSDIGVSLSYEQYF.

The chain uses TRBV5-4 and TRBJ2-5, with 8 bases that match TRBD1. With the DNA end fitting TRBJ2-7 better, the J assignment may be wrong. Germline V gene sequence: CDR1 SGHNT, CDR2 YYREEE (reference sequence). The CDR3 is made up of 16 amino acids. CDR3: CASSSNRDRWPYEQYF. The CDR3 DNA sequence: TGTGCCAGCAGCTCAAACCGGGACAGGTGGCCCTACGAGCAGTACTTC.

This chain links TRBV7-6 with TRBJ2-3; weak D call: TRBD2 (6 bases). Trimming cost V 0 bases and J 2 bases, with 9 bases left between them. The germline V gene has CDR1 SGHVS and CDR2 FNYEAQ. The CDR3 length is 15 residues. The CDR3 here is CASSLAGGHTDTQYF. For the CDR3, the DNA is TGTGCCAGCAGCTTAGCGGGGGGTCACACAGATACGCAGTATTTT.

V and J are TRBV6-5 and TRBJ2-5; 8 bases are shared with TRBD2. After removal of 6 bases from V and 3 bases from J, the junction contained 9 bases not matched to a gene. CDR3 length: 15 residues. Germline CDR1 MNHEY, CDR2 SVGAGI. CDR3 in DNA: TGTGCCAGCAGCTTCCGGGGGGGCTTTGAAGAGACCCAGTACTTC. Protein: CASSFRGGFEETQYF.

The genes are TRBV18 and TRBJ2-3, with TRBD2 matching 12 bases. The J segment lost 6 bases and the V segment lost 2 bases, leaving 0 bases of the junction unmatched. The CDR3 is 14 residues long. CDR1 and CDR2 (germline): KGHSH, LQKENI. The CDR3 DNA reads as TGTGCCAGCTCACCAGGGACTAGCGGGGATACGCAGTATTTT. Translating it yields CASSPGTSGDTQYF.

Only a few counts were recorded for this clone. Here the CDR3 reads CASSRQTGPYGYTF. CDR3 coding DNA: TGTGCCAGCAGTCGACAGACAGGGCCCTATGGCTACACCTTC. The chain links TRBV6-5 to TRBJ1-2; 7 bases map to TRBD1. The CDR3 runs to 14 residues. The ends lost 5 bases at V and 4 bases at J; junction bases unmatched: 7. CDR1 MNHEY and CDR2 SVGAGI come from the germline V gene.

This clone was seen more than once but under ten times. The CDR3 coding sequence is TGTGCCAGTATGGGGACAGGCCGCTCACCCCTCCACTTT. It specifies CASMGTGRSPLHF. This rearrangement joins TRBV19 to TRBJ1-6; 8 bases match TRBD1. With 7 bases clipped from V and 10 bases from J, the junction kept 6 bases outside the gene matches. Germline V gene lookup returns CDR1 LNHDA and CDR2 SQIVND (reference sequence). CDR3 length: 13 amino acids.

The J gene is TRBJ1-2, the V gene TRBV6-1; 7 bases fit TRBD1. This CDR3 comprises 13 residues. The junction had 11 bases not matched to a gene; V was cut back by 6 bases and J by 10 bases. CDR1 MNHNS and CDR2 SASEGT come from the germline V gene. The CDR3 protein is CASRDWTGDSYTF. The DNA of the CDR3 is TGTGCCAGCAGGGACTGGACAGGTGATTCCTACACCTTC.